These T cell receptor beta chains were read from a single sample in a study of regulatory T cells in long-lasting Graves disease. In TCRdb, the multiplex PCR reads were re-called with MiXCR into one record per CDR3 protein. The sample carries hundreds of thousands of distinct CDR3 sequences, less than 15% recorded once. The same data also contributed to another study, on T cells in Graves' hyperthyroidism and ophthalmopathy.

Sample: peripheral blood mononuclear cells (PBMCs), taken at new diagnosis, from a patient treated with antithyroid drugs. These receptors came from a young man with Graves disease. Each CDR3 is given with its conserved first and last residue. A D gene is named only where the DNA matches it firmly. Clone size is shown for a subset of rows, as once, few, many or a class of expanded clone.

J,size,D,V,CDR3,DNA
TRBJ2-3,few,.,TRBV19,CASSVTPGLADTQYF,TGTGCCAGTAGTGTCACCCCGGGACTTGCAGATACGCAGTATTTT
TRBJ2-5,many,TRBD2,TRBV11-2,CASSLLYGGQETQYF,TGTGCCAGCAGCTTATTGTACGGGGGGCAAGAGACCCAGTACTTC
TRBJ1-5,many,TRBD1,TRBV6-2/TRBV6-3,CASSYSGTALNQPQHF,TGTGCCAGCAGTTACTCCGGGACAGCCCTCAATCAGCCCCAGCATTTT
TRBJ1-1,many,.,TRBV11-3,CASSLRGKTEAFF,TGTGCCAGCAGCTTAAGGGGGAAGACTGAAGCTTTCTTT
TRBJ1-4,many,.,TRBV5-1,CASSLGGGSAEKLFF,TGCGCCAGCAGCTTGGGGGGGGGCAGTGCAGAAAAACTGTTTTTT
TRBJ2-7,few,.,TRBV14,CASSRVLYGEQYF,TGTGCCAGCAGCCGGGTTCTTTATGGCGAGCAGTACTTC
TRBJ2-3,few,TRBD2,TRBV19,CASSMAGAADTQYF,TGTGCCAGTAGTATGGCGGGAGCCGCAGATACGCAGTATTTT
TRBJ2-4,many,TRBD2,TRBV12-3/TRBV12-4,CASSFFFGTSGEAKNIQYF,TGTGCCAGCAGTTTCTTTTTCGGGACTAGCGGGGAGGCCAAAAACATTCAGTACTTC
TRBJ1-6,many,.,TRBV12-3/TRBV12-4,CASSFAGALDSPLHF,TGTGCCAGCAGTTTCGCAGGGGCCCTGGATTCACCCCTCCACTTT
TRBJ2-7,many,TRBD2,TRBV12-3/TRBV12-4,CASSSRTSGSDEQYF,TGTGCCAGCAGTTCGCGGACTAGCGGGAGCGACGAGCAGTACTTC
TRBJ2-7,.,TRBD2,TRBV20-1,CSARTSGRDEQYF,TGCAGTGCTAGAACTAGCGGGAGGGACGAGCAGTACTTC
TRBJ2-3,few,TRBD2,TRBV20-1,CSGSTSGHTDTQYF,TGCAGTGGGTCTACTAGCGGCCACACAGATACGCAGTATTTT